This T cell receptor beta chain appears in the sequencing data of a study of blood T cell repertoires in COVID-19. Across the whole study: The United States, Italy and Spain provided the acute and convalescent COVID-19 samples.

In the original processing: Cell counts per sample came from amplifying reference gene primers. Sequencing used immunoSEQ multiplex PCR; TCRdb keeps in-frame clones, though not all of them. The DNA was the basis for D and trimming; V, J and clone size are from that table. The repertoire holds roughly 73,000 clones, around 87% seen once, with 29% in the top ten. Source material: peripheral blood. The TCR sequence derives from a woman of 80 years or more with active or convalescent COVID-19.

The CDR3: CASSTDRLAGAKEQYF. In DNA, the CDR3 is TGTGCCAGCAGCACGGACCGACTAGCGGGGGCTAAGGAGCAGTACTTC. This chain connects TRBV7-2 to TRBJ2-7, with 12 positions matching TRBD2. Germline CDR1 and CDR2: SGHTA and FQGNSA. The CDR3 totals 16 residues. V was clipped by 5 bases and J by 7 bases; unmatched bases: 12.